Listed below are T cell receptor beta chains from one sample, sequenced in a study of beta chain features in type 1 diabetes. The protocol was immunoSEQ multiplex PCR, while the TCRdb copy is restricted to in-frame clones and leaves out a portion. The sample gives 140,000 to 150,000 clones, about 13% of which show up once; under 1.5% is in the top ten. Specimen: central memory CD4+ T cells from blood. The receptors were sampled from a man younger than 35 with type 1 diabetes. CDR3s include the opening cysteine and the closing phenylalanine or tryptophan. D genes are given only for firm matches. Clone size, where shown, is once, few, many, or a class for clones that have expanded.

v_call	d_call	clone_size	j_call	cdr3_nt	cdr3_aa
TRBV14	.	.	TRBJ1-6	TGTGCCAGCAGCGCTGAGAGGACAATAGGATCACCCCTCCACTTT	CASSAERTIGSPLHF
TRBV7-9	TRBD1	.	TRBJ2-1	TGTGCCAGCAGCCGACTGGTGGGGACAGGGGGTAACTTCTACAATGAGCAGTTCTTC	CASSRLVGTGGNFYNEQFF
TRBV7-6	.	.	TRBJ1-1	TGTGCCAGCAGCTTAGCTTGGGAGAACACTGAAGCTTTCTTT	CASSLAWENTEAFF
TRBV28	.	few	TRBJ2-7	TGTGCCAGCAGTTCCGGGACTTACGAGCAGTACTTC	CASSSGTYEQYF
TRBV19	TRBD2	.	TRBJ2-5	TGTGCCAGTAGTCCCGGACTAGCGGGGCAAGAGACCCAGTACTTC	CASSPGLAGQETQYF
TRBV21-1	.	many	TRBJ2-2	TGTGCCCGACAAAAGGATGGGGAGCTGTTTTTT	CARQKDGELFF
TRBV5-1	.	.	TRBJ2-2	TGCGCCAGCAGCTGGGACTCGAACACCGGGGAGCTGTTTTTT	CASSWDSNTGELFF
TRBV9	.	.	TRBJ2-6	TGTGCCAGCTGGGCGGAGGGGGCCAACGTCCTGACTTTC	CASWAEGANVLTF
TRBV14	.	many	TRBJ2-5	TGTGCCAGCAGCCAAGTTGCACAAGAGACCCAGTACTTC	CASSQVAQETQYF
TRBV19	.	many	TRBJ2-5	TGTGCCAGTAGCCCGATGTCAGAAGAGACCCAGTACTTC	CASSPMSEETQYF
TRBV29-1	.	few	TRBJ2-1	TGCAGCGTTTATAGGCCCGGCAGGGGTGGTGAGCAGTTCTTC	CSVYRPGRGGEQFF
TRBV7-6	.	few	TRBJ1-1	TGTGCCAGCAGCCCCACCGGACGGGGGCTGAACACTGAAGCTTTCTTT	CASSPTGRGLNTEAFF
TRBV6-5	.	.	TRBJ2-7	TGTGCCAGCAGTTACGGGGGGAGTCCCCACGAGCAGTACTTC	CASSYGGSPHEQYF
TRBV25-1	.	many	TRBJ1-4	TGTGCCAGCAGTGAATTTGAGGGAGGGGGTAATGAAAAACTGTTTTTT	CASSEFEGGGNEKLFF
TRBV18	.	.	TRBJ2-3	TGTGCCAGCTCACCACCCGTCCGGACAGATACGCAGTATTTT	CASSPPVRTDTQYF
TRBV9	.	.	TRBJ1-2	TGTGCCAGCAGCGTAGCGGCTCAGGACAACTATGGCTACACCTTC	CASSVAAQDNYGYTF
TRBV30	.	.	TRBJ1-3	TGTGCCTGGAGTGCCGCTTTCAGCTCTGGAAACACCATATATTTT	CAWSAAFSSGNTIYF
TRBV30	TRBD1	.	TRBJ2-2	TGTGCCTGGAGTCGACAGGGAACAACCGGGGAGCTGTTTTTT	CAWSRQGTTGELFF
TRBV5-1	TRBD2	few	TRBJ2-1	TGCGCCAGCAGTGGCGGGGGTGGCTACAATGAGCAGTTCTTC	CASSGGGGYNEQFF
TRBV29-1	.	few	TRBJ1-2	TGCAGCGGAGATGACAGCTATGGCTACACCTTC	CSGDDSYGYTF
TRBV9	TRBD2	.	TRBJ2-3	TGTGCCAGCAGCCCCCAGGGAAGCGGGGGTGGCACAGATACGCAGTATTTT	CASSPQGSGGGTDTQYF
TRBV13	TRBD2	.	TRBJ2-7	TGTGCCAGCGGATCGACTAGCGGCTCCTACGAGCAGTACTTC	CASGSTSGSYEQYF
TRBV2	.	few	TRBJ1-5	TGTGCCAGCAGTGGGGGTACCCGCAATCAGCCCCAGCATTTT	CASSGGTRNQPQHF
TRBV28	.	once	TRBJ2-5	TGTGCCAGCAGTTTGGGCAGGGGTCGAGGAGAGACCCAGTACTTC	CASSLGRGRGETQYF
TRBV7-9	.	.	TRBJ1-6	TGTGCCAGCAGCTCTACCGTGGATTCACCCCTCCACTTT	CASSSTVDSPLHF
TRBV7-9	TRBD2	few	TRBJ2-3	TGTGCCAGCAGCCCAATTGGCGGGGGGGCGACAGATACGCAGTATTTT	CASSPIGGGATDTQYF
TRBV27	.	few	TRBJ2-7	TGTGCCAGCAGTCAGCCGGGACCTTACGAGCAGTACTTC	CASSQPGPYEQYF
TRBV7-9	.	few	TRBJ1-3	TGTGCCAGCACCCCCCTCACCGACAGTCTTGGAAACACCATATATTTT	CASTPLTDSLGNTIYF
TRBV29-1	.	few	TRBJ1-2	TGCAGCGGGGGGGGCATCTATGGCTACACCTTC	CSGGGIYGYTF
TRBV19	.	.	TRBJ2-3	TGTGCCAGTAGTAGAGGTCGGGGCCGCACAGATACGCAGTATTTT	CASSRGRGRTDTQYF
TRBV18	TRBD1	few	TRBJ1-5	TGTGCCAGCTCACCACTCGGCAGGGGGAACAATCAGCCCCAGCATTTT	CASSPLGRGNNQPQHF
TRBV30	.	few	TRBJ1-1	TGTGCCTGGAGTCCCAGGCCGAACACTGAAGCTTTCTTT	CAWSPRPNTEAFF
TRBV7-6	TRBD1	.	TRBJ2-5	TGTGCCAGCAGCTCGGGACAGCCCCAAGAGACCCAGTACTTC	CASSSGQPQETQYF
TRBV10-3	.	.	TRBJ1-2	TGTGCCATCAGTGATAGCATCGGGGGGAGATCTGGCTACACCTTC	CAISDSIGGRSGYTF
TRBV30	.	.	TRBJ1-6	TGTGCCTGGAGTGTAATTACAGGGAATTCACCCCTCCACTTT	CAWSVITGNSPLHF
TRBV30	.	few	TRBJ1-6	TGTGCCTGGAGTGTAGGCGGCGACCTGGGGGGAAATTCACCCCTCCACTTT	CAWSVGGDLGGNSPLHF